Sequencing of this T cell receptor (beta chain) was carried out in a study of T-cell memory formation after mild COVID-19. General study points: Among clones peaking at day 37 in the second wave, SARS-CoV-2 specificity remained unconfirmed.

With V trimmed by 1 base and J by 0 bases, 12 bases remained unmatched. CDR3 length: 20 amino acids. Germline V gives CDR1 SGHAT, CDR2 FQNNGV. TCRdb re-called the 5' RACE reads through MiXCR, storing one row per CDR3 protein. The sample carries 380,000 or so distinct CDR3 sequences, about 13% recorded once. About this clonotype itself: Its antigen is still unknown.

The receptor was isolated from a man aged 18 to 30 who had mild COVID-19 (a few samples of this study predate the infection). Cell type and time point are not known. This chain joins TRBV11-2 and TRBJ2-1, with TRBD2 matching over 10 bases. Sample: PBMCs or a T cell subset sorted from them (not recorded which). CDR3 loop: CASSLGAVAGGTTSYNEQFF. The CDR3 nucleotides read TGTGCCAGCAGCTTAGGGGCAGTAGCGGGGGGAACTACCTCCTACAATGAGCAGTTCTTC.